This T cell receptor beta chain was identified during a study of T cell repertoires in cytomegalovirus infection. This clonotype has ten or more counts. CDR1 is SGHVS and CDR2 is FQNEAQ in the germline V gene. The CDR3 spans 18 residues. Trimming removed 5 bases from V and 0 bases from J; junction bases left unmatched: 12. From the reads, TCRdb called clonotypes with MiXCR, one entry per CDR3 protein. The sample carries about 230,000 distinct CDR3 sequences, around 6.6% recorded once. This chain joins TRBV7-8 and TRBJ2-2; TRBD1 matches 7 bases. The receptor comes from a human donor in good health (CMV status not recorded). Some clones in this sample may be carry-over from other donors' samples. Sequenced sample: PBMCs. The CDR3 DNA reads TGTGCCAGCAGCCTACGGACAGGCAGGATAGCGAACACCGGGGAGCTGTTTTTT. Its translation: CASSLRTGRIANTGELFF.